These 19 T cell receptor beta chains were all obtained from the same sample, sequenced in a study of cytomegalovirus exposure and HLA in healthy donors. Vbeta (60) and Jbeta (13) primers were used in the PCR. The repertoire was sequenced with immunoSEQ multiplex PCR; TCRdb's copy has only in-frame clones and lacks some. The sample comprises approximately 170,000 clones, approximately 84% of which are singletons, and under 1.5% rests with the top ten. Specimen: PBMCs. These receptors were collected from a man over 45 in good health and CMV-seropositive.

The V gene is TRBV6-4, the J gene TRBJ1-1, with D tentatively TRBD1 (5 bases). Per the germline V gene, CDR1 is MRHNA and CDR2 is SNTAGT. This CDR3 contains 13 residues. V was cut by 0 bases and J by 10 bases, with 12 bases left in between. The CDR3 DNA is TGTGCCAGCAGTGACTCGGCCGGGGGTTCAGCTTTCTTT. Amino acid sequence: CASSDSAGGSAFF.

The CDR3, as DNA: TGTGCCAGCACCAGGACTAGCGGTAGGCAAGAGACCCAGTACTTC. This sequence encodes CASTRTSGRQETQYF. V gene TRBV2 combines with J gene TRBJ2-5, with 10 bases fitting TRBD2. CDR1 and CDR2 (germline): SNHLY, FYNNEI. The CDR3 length is 15 residues. The V segment lost 7 bases and the J segment 2 bases; nucleotides outside the gene matches: 7.

This sequence joins TRBV28 and TRBJ2-1; no firm D call. V was pared by 5 bases and J by 6 bases, with 5 bases between. Germline V gene sequence: CDR1 MDHEN, CDR2 SYDVKM. This CDR3 region has 11 residues. CDR3 sequence: CASSLFNEQFF. For the CDR3, the DNA is TGTGCCAGCAGTCTCTTCAATGAGCAGTTCTTC.

The genes are TRBV11-2 and TRBJ1-1, with 9 nucleotides matching TRBD1. Per germline, CDR1 SGHAT and CDR2 FQNNGV. J was trimmed by 5 bases and V by 6 bases; bases with no gene match: 10. CDR3 length: 15 amino acids. CDR3 in DNA: TGTGCCAGCAGTACCCTCGACAGGGGGGGGACTGAAGCTTTCTTT. It translates to CASSTLDRGGTEAFF.

The chain uses TRBV7-2 and TRBJ2-1; 7 positions match TRBD1. Trimming cost V 2 bases and J 0 bases; bases outside gene matches: 4. This CDR3 is 16 amino acids long. CDR1 is SGHTA and CDR2 is FQGNSA in the germline V gene. The CDR3 sequence is CASSLFAGGSYNEQFF. The CDR3 region has the DNA TGTGCCAGCAGCTTATTTGCAGGGGGCTCCTACAATGAGCAGTTCTTC.

V gene TRBV5-1 combines with J gene TRBJ2-7, with a weak D call TRBD1 (6 bases). V lost 6 bases, J lost 3 bases, and 16 bases lay in between. The CDR3 sequence is 14 residues long. The germline gives CDR1 SGHRS, CDR2 YFSETQ. Written as DNA, the CDR3 is TGCGCCAGCATGCCCACAGGGCCCAACTACGAGCAGTACTTC. This codes for CASMPTGPNYEQYF.

The chain combines TRBV6-5 with TRBJ1-4; 9 bases align to TRBD1. Trimming cost V 10 bases and J 6 bases; bases outside gene matches: 9. This CDR3 spans 14 amino acids. Per germline, CDR1 MNHEY and CDR2 SVGAGI. This chain's CDR3 is CATRKTGGDEKLFF. CDR3 sequence (DNA): TGTGCCACAAGGAAAACAGGGGGCGATGAAAAACTGTTTTTT.

This CDR3 is CASSYSSGPAVDTQYF. CDR3 sequence (DNA): TGTGCCAGCAGTTACAGCAGCGGGCCGGCGGTGGATACGCAGTATTTT. The chain joins TRBV6-6 to TRBJ2-3, with a weak D call TRBD2 (6 bases). CDR3 length: 16 amino acids. V dropped 2 bases and J dropped 6 bases, with 18 bases sitting between them. The germline CDR1 and CDR2 sequences are MNHNY and SVGAGI (reference sequence).

V is TRBV6-5 and J is TRBJ2-3; weak D call: TRBD2 (6 bases). Deletions cut 4 bases from V and 1 base from J, with 12 bases between. CDR3 length: 15 residues. The germline CDR1 and CDR2 sequences are MNHEY and SVGAGI. CDR3 region: CASSFSGGGTDTQYF. In nucleotides, the CDR3 is TGTGCCAGCAGTTTTAGCGGAGGGGGCACAGATACGCAGTATTTT.

This CDR3 is CASSLESGGYTF. CDR3 DNA sequence: TGTGCCAGCAGCTTAGAGTCAGGGGGATACACCTTC. The chain recombines TRBV7-8 with TRBJ1-2, with 7 bases identical to TRBD1. The CDR3 has 12 residues. The germline CDR1 and CDR2 sequences are SGHVS and FQNEAQ. Trimming took 1 base from V and 11 from J; bases not matched to a gene: 4.

J is TRBJ1-2 and V is TRBV5-6; the D gene is possibly TRBD1 (6 bases). The CDR3 contains 15 residues. Deletions cut 4 bases from V and 8 bases from J, with 21 bases between. Germline CDR1 is SGHDT and CDR2 is YYEEEE. CDR3 sequence: CASSPEGQRLPGYTF. The DNA of the CDR3 is TGTGCCAGCAGCCCTGAAGGACAGAGACTTCCAGGCTACACCTTC.

This rearrangement joins TRBV9 to TRBJ2-5, with a possible D match to TRBD2 (5 bases). This CDR3 comprises 14 residues. Trimming stripped 6 bases from V and 5 bases from J, with 17 bases between. Per germline, CDR1 SGDLS and CDR2 YYNGEE. CDR3 DNA sequence: TGTGCCAGCAACCCAGCGGACTTCGATGAGACCCAGTACTTC. Amino acid sequence: CASNPADFDETQYF.

The chain's CDR3 is CAIGREVRGEQYF. The CDR3 region has the DNA TGTGCCATCGGGCGGGAGGTCCGAGGGGAGCAGTACTTC. The chain joins TRBV10-3 to TRBJ2-7; 8 nucleotides line up with TRBD2. V dropped 8 bases and J dropped 7; count of bases not matched to a gene: 10. Germline V lookup: CDR1 ENHRY, CDR2 SYGVKD. This CDR3 region has 13 residues.

The genes are TRBV11-1 and TRBJ1-1; D unclear. Trimming cost V 4 bases and J 2 bases, with 14 bases left between them. Germline CDR1 reads SGHAT; CDR2 reads FQDESV (reference sequence). The CDR3 totals 15 residues. The CDR3 loop reads CASSSAKRGNTEAFF. CDR3 coding DNA: TGTGCCAGCAGCTCCGCGAAAAGAGGTAACACTGAAGCTTTCTTT.

The chain uses TRBV5-1 and TRBJ1-2, with TRBD1 matching over 9 bases. The CDR3 is 16 residues long. Germline V gene sequence: CDR1 SGHRS, CDR2 YFSETQ. Unmatched junction bases numbered 12, after V lost 4 bases and J lost 5 bases. The CDR3 protein is CASSKGQGGSLYGYTF. In DNA form, the CDR3 reads TGCGCCAGCAGCAAGGGACAGGGTGGGTCACTATATGGCTACACCTTC.

The rearrangement joins TRBV27 to TRBJ2-5; D ambiguous. CDR1 and CDR2 (germline): MNHEY, SMNVEV (reference sequence). Trimming took off 8 bases at V and 3 bases at J, with 13 bases between the two ends. The CDR3 contains 13 residues. The CDR3 sequence: CASRRSAEETQYF. CDR3 nucleotides: TGTGCCAGCCGGCGCAGCGCCGAAGAGACCCAGTACTTC.

CDR3 in amino acids: CASTPIPAGVTGELFF. In DNA, the CDR3 is TGTGCCAGCACCCCCATCCCGGCAGGGGTCACCGGGGAGCTGTTTTTT. The V gene is TRBV27, the J gene TRBJ2-2; D may be TRBD1 (6 bases). The CDR3 loop spans 16 amino acids. The germline V gene encodes CDR1 MNHEY and CDR2 SMNVEV (reference sequence). V lost 7 bases, J lost 4 bases, and 19 bases lay in between.

The chain has TRBV2 and TRBJ1-5; possible D gene TRBD1, 5 bases. From germline, CDR1 is SNHLY and CDR2 FYNNEI. The CDR3 covers 13 residues. Trimming pared 0 bases from V and 7 bases from J, leaving 7 bases between. CDR3 region: CASSEAGGQPQHF. The CDR3 DNA follows: TGTGCCAGCAGTGAAGCCGGGGGGCAGCCCCAGCATTTT.

The J gene is TRBJ2-5, the V gene TRBV28; 14 nucleotides align to TRBD2. J was trimmed by 10 bases and V by 4 bases; bases with no gene match: 2. Germline-derived CDR1 and CDR2 are MDHEN and SYDVKM. This CDR3 has 13 amino acids. The CDR3: CASSSTSGRVQYF. The CDR3 DNA reads TGTGCCAGCAGTTCGACTAGCGGGAGGGTCCAGTACTTC. Looking up the rest from reference TRBV28 and TRBJ2-5 gives the full variable domain: DVKVTQSSRYLVKRTGEKVFLECVQDMDHENMFWYRQDPGLGLRLIYFSYDVKMKEKGDIPEGYSVSREKKERFSLILESASTNQTSMYLCASSSTSGRVQYFGPGTRLLVL.